This T cell receptor (beta chain) was sequenced for a study of blood T cell repertoires in COVID-19. Study-level information: Samples of COVID-19 (acute and convalescent) were obtained from the United States, Italy and Spain.

TCRdb's copy holds only in-frame clones and misses some; the assay was immunoSEQ multiplex PCR. The profile shows 100,000 to 150,000 clones, around four fifths of them singletons. Cohorts were based on clinical histories the participants reported. V gave up 1 base and J gave up 8 bases, with 8 bases separating them. The germline V gene has CDR1 MDHEN and CDR2 SYDVKM. The CDR3 contains 12 residues. This clone was seen repeatedly, ten times or more. The sequencing input was PBMCs or T cells enriched from blood (not recorded which). The chain joins TRBV28 to TRBJ1-2, with D perhaps TRBD1 (5 bases). The TCR was taken from a man in his forties with acute COVID-19. CDR3 in amino acids: CASSLLGRGYTF. In nucleotides, the CDR3 is TGTGCCAGCAGTTTATTGGGGCGAGGCTACACCTTC.